This T cell receptor (beta chain) was sequenced during a study of blood T cells in healthy people across ages. Trimming took 7 bases from V and 2 from J; bases not matched to a gene: 10. The CDR3 has 15 amino acids. The germline V gene has CDR1 SQVTM and CDR2 ANQGSEA. For the second PCR, which ran for about 7 to 12 cycles, a sample-barcoded 5' primer and a J-beta primer mix were used. In TCRdb, the 5' RACE reads were re-called with MiXCR into one record per CDR3 protein. This table holds fewer than 950,000 distinct CDR3 sequences, about 37% found once. This clonotype was counted a single time. Its antigen is still unknown. A much larger clone differs from this one at a single base, so this may be a read error. Regarding the study as a whole: TCR beta diversity was tightly associated with the proportion of naive T cells. Long-lived donors had more naive CD4+ cells and higher diversity than aged donors.

The sample was blood. This sequence joins TRBV29-1 and TRBJ2-3; TRBD1 aligns across 9 bases. The receptor's source is a man between 18 and 29 years old in good health. In DNA, the CDR3 is TGCAGCGCCCGTCCCCGGACAGGGGACACAGATACGCAGTATTTT. Its protein is CSARPRTGDTDTQYF.